This T cell receptor beta chain was recorded in a study of CXCR3-negative and CXCR3-positive naive CD8 T cells. With UMI labels, 5' RACE was used to prepare the TRB cDNA libraries. TCRdb re-called the 5' RACE reads, yielding one record per CDR3 amino acid sequence without DNA. In all, the sample yields around 96,000 distinct CDR3 sequences. Per the germline V gene, CDR1 is SGHTA and CDR2 is FQGTGA. The length of the CDR3 is 12 residues. The clonotype was recovered from a human donor in good health. Some clones in this sample may be carry-over from other donors' samples. Sequenced: naive CXCR3- CD8+ T cells from blood. Specified subset: CD45RO-CCR7+CD27+CD95- naive CD8+ T cells lacking CXCR3 (TNR3-). V gene TRBV7-3 combines with J gene TRBJ2-3; lacking DNA, the TRBD1 call made by TCRdb goes unchecked. CDR3 amino acids: CATGTGVDTQYF.